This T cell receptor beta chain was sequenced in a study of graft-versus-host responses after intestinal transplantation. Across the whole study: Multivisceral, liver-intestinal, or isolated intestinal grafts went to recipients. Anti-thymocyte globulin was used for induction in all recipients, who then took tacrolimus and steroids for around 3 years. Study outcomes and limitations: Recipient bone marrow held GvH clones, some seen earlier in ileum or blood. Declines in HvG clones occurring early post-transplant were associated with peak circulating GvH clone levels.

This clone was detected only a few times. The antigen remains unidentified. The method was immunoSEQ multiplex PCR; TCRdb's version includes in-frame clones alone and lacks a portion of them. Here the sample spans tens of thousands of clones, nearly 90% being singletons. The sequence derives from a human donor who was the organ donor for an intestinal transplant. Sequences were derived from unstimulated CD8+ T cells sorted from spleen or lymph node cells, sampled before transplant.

The CDR3 loop reads CASSLEGQRSSYNSPLHF. In DNA, the CDR3 is TGTGCCAGCAGCTTAGAGGGACAGAGGAGCTCCTATAATTCACCCCTCCACTTT. V is TRBV7-9 and J is TRBJ1-6; 7 bases are a match to TRBD1. CDR1 is SEHNR and CDR2 is FQNEAQ in the germline V gene (reference sequence). V lost 1 base, J lost 0 bases, and 6 bases stayed unmatched. The CDR3 has 18 amino acids.